This TCR beta chain is drawn from a study of shared clonotypes between healthy human individuals. Notes on the study in general: Non-shared clonotypes had lower generation probabilities than clonotypes shared by all four sorted-subset donors. Approximately 5.1% was the fraction of naive CD4 clonotypes found shared across four donors.

Sequenced by immunoSEQ multiplex PCR; TCRdb stores in-frame clones only, minus some. The sample records about 1 million clones, around four fifths being singletons. Regarding this clone: The antigen remains unidentified.

Germline-derived CDR1 and CDR2 are SGHVS and FQNEAQ. This CDR3 is built from 13 residues. The V gene lost 1 base and the J gene lost 0 bases, with 2 bases spanning the gap. This receptor was identified in a man aged 18-30 years in good health. The specimen was memory CD4+ T cells sorted from blood. The subset denotes: CD45RA-negative fraction. This chain joins TRBV7-8 and TRBJ2-3; D gene uncertain. The CDR3: CASSLVSTDTQYF. The CDR3 nucleotides read TGTGCCAGCAGCTTAGTCAGCACAGATACGCAGTATTTT.